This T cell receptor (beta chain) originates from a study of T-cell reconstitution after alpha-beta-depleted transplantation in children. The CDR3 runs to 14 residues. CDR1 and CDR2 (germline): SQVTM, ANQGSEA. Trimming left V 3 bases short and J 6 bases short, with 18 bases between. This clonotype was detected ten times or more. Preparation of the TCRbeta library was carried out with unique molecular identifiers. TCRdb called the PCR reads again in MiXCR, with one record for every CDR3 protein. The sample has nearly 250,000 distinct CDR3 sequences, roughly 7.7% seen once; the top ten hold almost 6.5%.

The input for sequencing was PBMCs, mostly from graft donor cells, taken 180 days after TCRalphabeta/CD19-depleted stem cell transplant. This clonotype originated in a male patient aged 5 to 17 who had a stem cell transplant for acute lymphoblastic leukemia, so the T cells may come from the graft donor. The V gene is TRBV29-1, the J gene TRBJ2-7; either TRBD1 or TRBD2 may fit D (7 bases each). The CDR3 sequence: CSVEKRQGGGEQYF. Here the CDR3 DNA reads TGCAGCGTTGAGAAACGACAGGGAGGGGGCGAGCAGTACTTC.